Sequencing of this T cell receptor (beta chain) was carried out in a study of T cell changes during pregnancy in multiple sclerosis (dated by TCRdb to between 2019 and 2020). Regarding the complete study: In women with multiple sclerosis, the researchers looked at how the T cell repertoire shifted as pregnancy progressed.

The library was made by the immunoSEQ multiplex PCR assay. The immuneACCESS repertoire file appears here via TCRdb, limited to in-frame rearrangements. These files lack a portion of the clones; in checked studies, under half of the deficit traces to unresolved V genes, and the cause of the others is not known. In this sample the table shows about 49,000 clones, approximately 94% of which occur a single time. The top ten clonotypes cover roughly 5.4% of the sample. The CDR3 sequence holds 15 residues, the cysteine and phenylalanine included. The DNA shown is the 45-base CDR3, in frame from base 1. The V end loses 4 bases and the J end loses 0 bases, and a stretch of 14 bases separates them. CDR1 and CDR2 were assigned from the germline V gene as SGHRS and YFSETQ. Comment on this clone: Its antigen remains unidentified. Nothing much larger sits one base from this clone, and base qualities are not available.

This chain joins TRBV5-1 to TRBJ2-7; no D gene call is confident. The source is a female donor with multiple sclerosis, enrolled in a pregnancy study. The source material was CD8+ T cells from peripheral blood mononuclear cells, sampled before pregnancy. The CDR3 corresponds to CASSTSTSLSYEQYF. The nucleotide sequence is TGCGCCAGCAGCACTTCGACAAGTCTCTCCTACGAGCAGTACTTC.